Detailed here is one TCR beta chain. In this sample, this clone turned up once. Its antigen remains undetermined. The record has no base qualities; no much larger clone is one base away. The data originate from a study of blood T cell repertoires in COVID-19 (TCRdb year 2020). About the study as a whole: The collaborator samples originated in the United States, Italy and Spain and spanned the acute and convalescent phases of COVID-19. Where HLA class I and class II types were available, the types were taken from metadata supplied by the sample provider, not from assay-based typing. Samples came from the ongoing ImmuneRACE study (first 160 participants) plus 1,254 subjects from 6 global collaborators. Nearly every sample came with metadata listing a de-identified subject ID, COVID-19 status, age in years and sex. A freely available public database, intended as a resource for researchers studying the immune response to SARS-CoV-2, is where the repertoires were released. The prospective study material was composed of cDNA or gDNA derived from T cells, B-cell-depleted T cells, or PBMCs. Deeply sampled blood TCRbeta repertoires from subjects exposed to, actively infected with, or recovered from COVID-19 were included in the dataset.

TCRbeta CDR3 regions were amplified from genomic DNA by means of the immunoSEQ Assay, a bias-controlled multiplex PCR. The study's processing was this. Nucleated cell counts per sample were estimated from amplification of reference gene primers within the assay. To quantify the absolute abundance of each unique TCRbeta CDR3 rearrangement, sequence reads were collapsed and filtered. For each sample, productive Simpson clonality was calculated as the square root of Simpson's diversity index across productive rearrangements. This is the immuneACCESS table as TCRdb keeps it, with only in-frame sequences that have V and J called. A part of the clones is gone; compared with another copy, unresolved V genes explain less than half, and the rest is unexplained. V and J calls and clone size come straight from that table; D and trimming were deduced from the DNA. This sample gives just over 150,000 clones in total; about nine tenths of them show up just once. Jointly, the top ten make up roughly 4.8% of the sample.

The CDR3 holds 15 amino acids from the cysteine to the phenylalanine. The only DNA kept is the CDR3, 45 bases in frame from the first base. V has 0 bases trimmed and J has 3 bases trimmed; junction bases matching no gene number 4. Sequences MNHNS (CDR1) and SASEGT (CDR2) are obtained from the germline V gene. In Seattle, one collaborating source enrolled patients while the infection was active and tracked those patients longitudinally over the course of disease. Whole blood was collected in K2EDTA tubes by collaborating institutions according to the institutions' own protocols. For TCRbeta analysis, collaborators shipped samples in one of three forms: frozen whole blood, isolated PBMCs, or DNA extracted from either of those sample types. On the study overall, not on this receptor specifically: How much clinical and demographic metadata was included differed by source and by participant, and the metadata was provided uncurated.

The sequence links TRBV6-1 to TRBJ1-2, and 7 junction bases match TRBD1. The sequenced material came from peripheral blood. The TCR originated in a young man with COVID-19, enrolled during active disease. CDR3 sequence: CASSEAGGAYYGYTF. The base sequence is TGTGCCAGCAGTGAAGCAGGGGGCGCGTACTATGGCTACACCTTC.